Listed below are T cell receptor beta chains from one sample, sequenced in a study of neurological immune-mediated disorders. TCRdb itself ran the 5' RACE reads through MiXCR, one entry per CDR3 protein. Of about 55,000 distinct CDR3 sequences listed, around 4% are singletons. Material: PBMCs. These receptors were collected from a man aged 25 to 45 with multiple sclerosis. Each CDR3 is given with its conserved first and last residue. Each record gives: CDR3 length, J gene, D gene, V gene, clone size, CDR3 DNA, CDR3 protein. A D gene is named only where the DNA matches it firmly. Size is omitted from some rows. Given values are once, few, many or a class for expanded clones.

len: 17
j_gene: TRBJ1-1
d_gene: NA
v_gene: TRBV12-3/TRBV12-4
abundance: many
CDR3nt: TGTGCCAGCAGTTTTAGTCCGACCCGGGGTCCAGGCACTGAAGCTTTCTTT
CDR3aa: CASSFSPTRGPGTEAFF

len: 13
j_gene: TRBJ1-1
d_gene: NA
v_gene: TRBV5-1
abundance: many
CDR3nt: TGCGCCAGCAGCATCCAACAGAACACTGAAGCTTTCTTT
CDR3aa: CASSIQQNTEAFF

len: 18
j_gene: TRBJ2-2
d_gene: TRBD2
v_gene: TRBV20-1
abundance: many
CDR3nt: TGCAGTGCTAGAGCCCAATTAGCGGGATCTTTTAACACCGGGGAGCTGTTTTTT
CDR3aa: CSARAQLAGSFNTGELFF

len: 11
j_gene: TRBJ2-7
d_gene: NA
v_gene: TRBV6-1
abundance: many
CDR3nt: TGTGCCAGCAGTCGGGCGGGGGAGCAGTACTTC
CDR3aa: CASSRAGEQYF

len: 14
j_gene: TRBJ1-4
d_gene: NA
v_gene: TRBV6-5
abundance: many
CDR3nt: TGTGCCAGCAGTTACAGGTGGGACGGTGAAAAACTGTTTTTT
CDR3aa: CASSYRWDGEKLFF

len: 14
j_gene: TRBJ1-1
d_gene: NA
v_gene: TRBV7-6
abundance: few
CDR3nt: TGTGCCAGCAGCTCCAGAGATGGGAACACTGAAGCTTTCTTT
CDR3aa: CASSSRDGNTEAFF

len: 16
j_gene: TRBJ2-3
d_gene: NA
v_gene: TRBV7-3
abundance: many
CDR3nt: TGTGCCAGCAGCTTACAGGGGAGGATCGGCACAGATACGCAGTATTTT
CDR3aa: CASSLQGRIGTDTQYF

len: 13
j_gene: TRBJ2-5
d_gene: NA
v_gene: TRBV7-7
abundance: many
CDR3nt: TGTGCTAGCAGCTTCTTCGGGAGCGAGACCCAGTACTTC
CDR3aa: CASSFFGSETQYF

len: 15
j_gene: TRBJ2-7
d_gene: NA
v_gene: TRBV20-1
abundance: many
CDR3nt: TGCAGTGCAAACAAACGCCGACAGGATTCCTACGAGCAGTACTTC
CDR3aa: CSANKRRQDSYEQYF

len: 15
j_gene: TRBJ1-2
d_gene: NA
v_gene: TRBV6-5
abundance: many
CDR3nt: TGTGCCAGCAGTTACTCTGCAGGAGGGGGCTATGGCTACACCTTC
CDR3aa: CASSYSAGGGYGYTF

len: 16
j_gene: TRBJ2-1
d_gene: NA
v_gene: TRBV5-1
abundance: NA
CDR3nt: TGCGCCAGCAGCTTGGAGAGACTAGAGTTCTCGGGTGAGCAGTTCTTC
CDR3aa: CASSLERLEFSGEQFF

len: 16
j_gene: TRBJ2-5
d_gene: TRBD2
v_gene: TRBV24-1
abundance: many
CDR3nt: TGTGCCACCAGTGATCCGTGCGGGAGGCCGGGAGAGACCCAGTACTTC
CDR3aa: CATSDPCGRPGETQYF

len: 15
j_gene: TRBJ1-5
d_gene: NA
v_gene: TRBV3-1
abundance: once
CDR3nt: TGTGCCAGCAGCCAAGATCCCGGTTACAATCAGCCCCAGCATTTT
CDR3aa: CASSQDPGYNQPQHF

len: 14
j_gene: TRBJ2-5
d_gene: TRBD1
v_gene: TRBV6-5
abundance: many
CDR3nt: TGTGCCAGCAGTAGGAGGACAGGGCAAGAGACCCAGTACTTC
CDR3aa: CASSRRTGQETQYF

len: 15
j_gene: TRBJ2-7
d_gene: TRBD1
v_gene: TRBV12-3/TRBV12-4
abundance: many
CDR3nt: TGTGCCAGCAGCCCTCGGACAGGGGGGAACTACGAGCAGTACTTC
CDR3aa: CASSPRTGGNYEQYF

len: 15
j_gene: TRBJ1-5
d_gene: TRBD1
v_gene: TRBV20-1
abundance: many
CDR3nt: TGCAGTGCTAGAGAAGTCGGACAGGGGAATCAACCCCAGCATTTT
CDR3aa: CSAREVGQGNQPQHF

len: 14
j_gene: TRBJ2-6
d_gene: NA
v_gene: TRBV27
abundance: many
CDR3nt: TGTGCCAGCAGTTACGGTTCTGGGGCCAACGTCCTGACTTTC
CDR3aa: CASSYGSGANVLTF

len: 16
j_gene: TRBJ1-1
d_gene: NA
v_gene: TRBV4-1
abundance: many
CDR3nt: TGCGCCAGCAGCCAGGTTTTCAGTGTTCCTGACACTGAAGCTTTCTTT
CDR3aa: CASSQVFSVPDTEAFF

len: 12
j_gene: TRBJ2-1
d_gene: TRBD1
v_gene: TRBV20-1
abundance: many
CDR3nt: TGCAGTGTCAAACGGACAGGGGGACGCGAGTTCTTC
CDR3aa: CSVKRTGGREFF

len: 17
j_gene: TRBJ2-5
d_gene: TRBD1
v_gene: TRBV5-6
abundance: many
CDR3nt: TGTGCCAGCAGCTGGGAATGGTCCCCAGGGGGTATGGAGACCCAGTACTTC
CDR3aa: CASSWEWSPGGMETQYF

len: 14
j_gene: TRBJ1-5
d_gene: NA
v_gene: TRBV7-8
abundance: many
CDR3nt: TGTGCCAGCAGTCTAACAGACGAGAGTCAGCCCCAGCATTTT
CDR3aa: CASSLTDESQPQHF

len: 14
j_gene: TRBJ1-6
d_gene: NA
v_gene: TRBV20-1
abundance: many
CDR3nt: TGCAGTGCTAGAGGCGTCGCCTATAATTCACCCCTCAACTTT
CDR3aa: CSARGVAYNSPLNF

len: 15
j_gene: TRBJ2-1
d_gene: TRBD2
v_gene: TRBV20-1
abundance: many
CDR3nt: TGCAGTGCTAGAGTACCGGGACTAGCCCACAATGAGCAGTTCTTC
CDR3aa: CSARVPGLAHNEQFF

len: 14
j_gene: TRBJ1-1
d_gene: NA
v_gene: TRBV14
abundance: many
CDR3nt: TGTGCCAGCCACCAGGACGGGCGGAACACTGAAGCTTTCTTT
CDR3aa: CASHQDGRNTEAFF

len: 15
j_gene: TRBJ2-7
d_gene: TRBD2
v_gene: TRBV5-6
abundance: few
CDR3nt: TGTGCCAGCAGCTTCCCCGGGACTAGATCCTACGAGCAGTACTTC
CDR3aa: CASSFPGTRSYEQYF

len: 15
j_gene: TRBJ2-1
d_gene: TRBD2
v_gene: TRBV15
abundance: many
CDR3nt: TGTGCCACCAGCAGTTGGACTAGCGTACTTAATGAGCAGTTCTTC
CDR3aa: CATSSWTSVLNEQFF

len: 14
j_gene: TRBJ1-1
d_gene: NA
v_gene: TRBV11-2
abundance: few
CDR3nt: TGTGCCAGCACTCGCCGTAAGGGCGACACTGAAGCTTTCTTT
CDR3aa: CASTRRKGDTEAFF

len: 14
j_gene: TRBJ2-5
d_gene: TRBD2
v_gene: TRBV7-9
abundance: many
CDR3nt: TGTGCCAGCAGCCGGGGGGGCGTCCAAGAGACCCAGTACTTC
CDR3aa: CASSRGGVQETQYF

len: 14
j_gene: TRBJ1-2
d_gene: NA
v_gene: TRBV20-1
abundance: many
CDR3nt: TGCAGTGCCAGGGCTGTCGCTTCTAACTATGGCTACACCTTC
CDR3aa: CSARAVASNYGYTF